This TCR beta chain was captured in a study of CD8+ T cells in alopecia areata (dated by TCRdb to the late 2010s). Context from the whole study: The treated patients, all with moderate-to-severe alopecia areata, were enrolled in an open-label pilot trial of oral tofacitinib given at 5 to 10 mg twice daily. Tofacitinib was administered for 6 to 18 months, and 6 months of follow-up off drug were then conducted to assess delayed response and recurrence. To study T cell clonal expansion in alopecia areata, the researchers applied high-throughput TCRbeta sequencing to both the C3H/HeJ mouse model and human patients. In humans, TCRbeta sequencing was performed on scalp tissue and on sorted CD4+ and CD8+ peripheral blood T cells from healthy controls and from patients with patchy or totalis/universalis alopecia areata. Biopsies were taken from tofacitinib-treated patients at baseline and again at 4 and 24 weeks into treatment, and several of those patients also had a later scalp biopsy. Clonality in the scalp was compared among normal scalp (n=4), patchy alopecia areata scalp (n=8), and alopecia totalis/universalis scalp (n=8). RNA came from the PAXgene miRNA kit for fixed scalp, the miRNeasy kit for PBMCs, and the RNeasy kit for mouse skin. immunoSEQ multiplex PCR using 35 Vbeta forward primers and 13 Jbeta reverse primers was used to amplify TCRbeta CDR3 regions. Study-level results and caveats: Scalp TCR repertoire analysis is complicated because resident alphabeta T cells in normal human skin are also sequenced, whereas mouse skin is dominated by gammadelta T cells. Shared TCR sequences between patients were less evident than in mice, which may be partly attributable to HLA diversity in the patient population. Compared with normal scalp, lesional scalp had higher clonality and more expanded CD8+ clones, particularly in alopecia totalis/universalis, a pattern that suggests antigenic drive.

To prepare the library, the immunoSEQ multiplex PCR assay was applied. RNA was extracted from all samples and reverse transcribed into cDNA, which served as template for TCR sequencing. First-strand cDNA was synthesized with SuperScript III using a 2:1 mix of oligo-dT and random hexamers. A synthetic immune receptor repertoire was used to measure amplification bias, and any remaining bias was corrected computationally. As for the authors' bioinformatics: Raw reads were preprocessed to remove errors, and CDR3 was defined according to IMGT conventions as the region from the conserved cysteine to phenylalanine. Clonality was calculated as 1 minus Shannon entropy normalized by log2 of the number of productive unique TCRs. Whether scalp clones were CD4 or CD8 was inferred by matching scalp TCRbeta sequences against CD4 and CD8 repertoires sorted from blood. TCRdb re-hosts the immuneACCESS table, in-frame sequences only. Its copies lack some clones; in the studies checked, an unresolved V gene accounts for under half of them, and the cause for the rest is not known. That table furnishes V, J and clone size, whereas the DNA furnished D and trimming. The sample table contains roughly 250,000 clones; only one count was recorded for 67% of them. The top ten clones comprise more than 0.95% of the sample.

This sample's time point label indicates: baseline before oral tofacitinib. Lesional scalp punch biopsies and peripheral blood were collected from alopecia areata patients. PBMCs were isolated by density centrifugation and stained for CD3, CD4 and CD8, and CD4+ and CD8+ T cells were sorted on a FACSAria. In its sample, this clone was seen a few times. Its antigen target is currently unknown. One base away there is no much larger clone; base qualities are not given. The sample was CD4+ T cells sorted from blood, taken at week 0. The receptor comes from a human donor with alopecia areata.

Read as DNA, the sequence is TGTGCCAGCAGTGAATGGGGGGATTCACCCCTCCACTTT. It translates to CASSEWGDSPLHF. The chain joins TRBV25-1 to TRBJ1-6; TRBD1 is a weak D gene call, 5 bases matching. Inclusive of the bounding cysteine and phenylalanine, the CDR3 is 13 residues long. Kept here is only the CDR3 DNA, which spans 39 bases and is read in frame from base 1. CDR1 and CDR2 are read off the germline V gene as MGHDK and SYGVNS. V loses 1 base of germline sequence and J loses 8 bases, and the interval between the two ends is 6 bases.